Each of the 8 T cell receptor beta chains below was sequenced from the same sample in a study of beta chain features in type 1 diabetes. Study outcomes and limitations: TCRB CDR3 length was moderately but significantly reduced in all four CD4+ subsets of Type 1 diabetes patients.

No antigen is known for these receptors. Isolated RNA was reverse transcribed in full, so expressed TCRB transcripts were sequenced. Profiled with immunoSEQ multiplex PCR; TCRdb holds only in-frame clones, not every one. Of a few hundred thousand clones in the sample, roughly 20% are singletons; the top ten hold 0.028%. The specimen was naive CD4+ T cells from blood. These receptor sequences come from a woman aged 35 to 49 with type 1 diabetes.

V gene TRBV13 combines with J gene TRBJ2-3; TRBD2 matches 7 bases. V lost 4 bases to trimming and J lost 0 bases; unmatched junction nucleotides: 4. The CDR3 sequence is 15 residues long. Germline lookup yields CDR1 PRHDT and CDR2 FYEKMQ (reference sequence). The CDR3 coding sequence is TGTGCCAGCAGCTCCATCGGGGGGAGCACAGATACGCAGTATTTT. This translates into CASSSIGGSTDTQYF.

In this sample, this clone turned up a few times. This sequence joins TRBV28 and TRBJ2-7; the D gene is possibly TRBD1 (6 bases). Germline CDR1 and CDR2: MDHEN and SYDVKM. CDR3 size: 13 residues. Trimming removed 6 bases at V and 0 bases at J, with 9 bases between. The DNA for the CDR3 is TGTGCCAGCAGATTACAGGGCTCCTACGAGCAGTACTTC. Encoded protein: CASRLQGSYEQYF.

This clone was counted only a few times. The V call is TRBV6-5, the J call TRBJ1-2, with 7 bases that match TRBD1. Germline-derived CDR1 and CDR2 are MNHEY and SVGAGI. V shed 4 bases and J 4 bases; nucleotides not matched to a gene: 3. The length of the CDR3 is 13 residues. This CDR3 is CASSSQGSYGYTF. In DNA form, the CDR3 reads TGTGCCAGCAGTTCACAGGGGAGCTATGGCTACACCTTC.

The chain couples TRBV6-5 to TRBJ2-3; D is uncertain. This CDR3 comprises 14 residues. The ends were cut back, 6 bases at V and 1 base at J, with 11 bases in the middle. The germline V gene encodes CDR1 MNHEY and CDR2 SVGAGI. CDR3 loop: CASSLLFGTDTQYF. In DNA form, the CDR3 reads TGTGCCAGCAGCCTCCTTTTTGGCACAGATACGCAGTATTTT.

This chain joins TRBV30 and TRBJ1-2; 7 bases are shared with TRBD1. Trimming at V came to 4 bases and at J to 4 bases, leaving 6 bases not matched to a gene. Germline lookup yields CDR1 GTSNPN and CDR2 SVGIG (reference sequence). This CDR3 is 13 amino acids long. CDR3 sequence: CAWNRGTGYGYTF. The CDR3 bases are TGTGCCTGGAACAGGGGAACGGGCTATGGCTACACCTTC.

This clone showed up just a few times. The chain couples TRBV9 to TRBJ1-6, with 7 bases fitting TRBD1. The CDR3 length is 15 residues. Germline V gene sequence: CDR1 SGDLS, CDR2 YYNGEE. J lost 7 bases, V lost 4 bases, and 8 bases had no gene match. CDR3 bases: TGTGCCAGCAGCCCCGGGGACAGCTCGAATTCACCCCTCCACTTT. It codes for CASSPGDSSNSPLHF.

There are a few counts of this clone. The chain combines TRBV9 with TRBJ1-1; 12 bases fit TRBD1. J gave up 6 bases and V 6 bases, and 3 bases lay outside the gene matches. This CDR3 comprises 13 residues. CDR1 and CDR2 (germline): SGDLS, YYNGEE. Here the CDR3 reads CASTGTGGSEAFF. DNA for the CDR3: TGTGCCAGCACCGGGACAGGGGGCTCTGAAGCTTTCTTT.

The chain uses TRBV9 and TRBJ2-5; D is unresolved. The V gene lost 0 bases and the J gene lost 5 bases, with 11 bases spanning the gap. Germline lookup yields CDR1 SGDLS and CDR2 YYNGEE. This CDR3 has 14 residues. The CDR3 protein is CASSVDGLRETQYF. DNA for the CDR3: TGTGCCAGCAGCGTAGATGGCCTGCGGGAGACCCAGTACTTC. The full variable domain, its missing parts supplied by reference TRBV9 and TRBJ2-5, is DSGVTQTPKHLITATGQRVTLRCSPRSGDLSVYWYQQSLDQGLQFLIQYYNGEERAKGNILERFSAQQFPDLHSELNLSSLELGDSALYFCASSVDGLRETQYFGPGTRLLVL.